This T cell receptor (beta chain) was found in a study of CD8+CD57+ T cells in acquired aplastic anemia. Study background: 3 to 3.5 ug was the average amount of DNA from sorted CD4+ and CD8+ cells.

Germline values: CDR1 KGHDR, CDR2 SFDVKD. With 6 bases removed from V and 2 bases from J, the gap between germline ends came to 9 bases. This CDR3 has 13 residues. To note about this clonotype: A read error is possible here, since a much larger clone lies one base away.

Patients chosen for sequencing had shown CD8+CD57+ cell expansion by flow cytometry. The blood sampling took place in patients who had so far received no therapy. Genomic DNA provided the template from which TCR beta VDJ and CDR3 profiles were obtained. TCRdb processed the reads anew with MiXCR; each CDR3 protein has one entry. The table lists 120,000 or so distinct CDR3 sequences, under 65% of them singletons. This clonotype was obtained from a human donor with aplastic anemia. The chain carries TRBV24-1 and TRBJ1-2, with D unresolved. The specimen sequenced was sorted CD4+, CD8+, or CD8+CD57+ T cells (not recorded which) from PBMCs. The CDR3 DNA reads TGTGCCACCAGTCTGACTCTGAACTATGGCTACACCTTC. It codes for CATSLTLNYGYTF.